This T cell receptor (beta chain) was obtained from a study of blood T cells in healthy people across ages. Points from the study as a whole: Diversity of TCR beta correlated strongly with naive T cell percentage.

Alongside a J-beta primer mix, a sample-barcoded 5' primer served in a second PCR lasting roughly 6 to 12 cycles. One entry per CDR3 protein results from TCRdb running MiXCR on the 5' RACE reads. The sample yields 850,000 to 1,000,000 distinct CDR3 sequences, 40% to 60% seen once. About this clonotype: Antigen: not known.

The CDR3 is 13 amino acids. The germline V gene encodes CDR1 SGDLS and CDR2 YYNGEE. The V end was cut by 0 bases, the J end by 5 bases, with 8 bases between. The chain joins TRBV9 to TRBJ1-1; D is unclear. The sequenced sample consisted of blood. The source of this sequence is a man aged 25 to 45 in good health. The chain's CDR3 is CASSVVAETEAFF. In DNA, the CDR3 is TGTGCCAGCAGCGTAGTCGCAGAAACTGAAGCTTTCTTT.